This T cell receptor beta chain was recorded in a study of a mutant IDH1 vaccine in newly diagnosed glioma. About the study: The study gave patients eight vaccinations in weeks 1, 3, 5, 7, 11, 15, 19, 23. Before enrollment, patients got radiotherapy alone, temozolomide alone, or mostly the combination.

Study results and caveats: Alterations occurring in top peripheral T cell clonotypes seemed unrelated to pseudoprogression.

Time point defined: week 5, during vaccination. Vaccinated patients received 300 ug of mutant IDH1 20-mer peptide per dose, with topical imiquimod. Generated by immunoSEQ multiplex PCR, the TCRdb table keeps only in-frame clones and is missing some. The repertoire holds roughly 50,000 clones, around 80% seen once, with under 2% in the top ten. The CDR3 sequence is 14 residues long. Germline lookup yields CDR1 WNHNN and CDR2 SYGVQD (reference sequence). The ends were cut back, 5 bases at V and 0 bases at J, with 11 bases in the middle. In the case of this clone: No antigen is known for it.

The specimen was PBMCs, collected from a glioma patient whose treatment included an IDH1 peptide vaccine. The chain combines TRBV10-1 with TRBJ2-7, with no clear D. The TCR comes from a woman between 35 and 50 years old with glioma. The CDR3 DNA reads TGCGCCAGCAGTCGCAGCCCCGGCTCCTACGAGCAGTACTTC. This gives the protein CASSRSPGSYEQYF.